This record concerns one T cell receptor (beta chain) sequence. This CDR3 spans 15 amino acids. Trimming cost V 2 bases and J 4 bases; bases outside gene matches: 7. Germline CDR1 LNHDA, CDR2 SQIVND (reference sequence). The data were obtained in a study of PD-L1 blockade in urothelial cancer. At the level of the study: The authors examined blood 3 weeks (second dose) and 6 weeks after treatment start. Blood samples contained a median about 130,000 T cells.

The sample's time point: pretreatment peripheral blood. Urothelial carcinoma affected the patients, and it was locally advanced or metastatic. Between 1 and 8 samples, pretreatment and on-treatment, were given by each patient. This table comes from immunoSEQ multiplex PCR, and its TCRdb copy is limited to in-frame clones, with some not included. The profile covers 50,000 to 55,000 clones, with roughly 86% appearing a single time and 22% taken by the ten largest. The receptor was isolated from a man in his sixties with urothelial cancer. Source: PBMCs, taken around atezolizumab (anti-PD-L1) treatment. The chain recombines TRBV19 with TRBJ2-5; 7 nucleotides align to TRBD1. The CDR3 sequence is CASSINRGRPETQYF. The CDR3 coding sequence is TGTGCCAGTAGTATAAACAGGGGAAGGCCAGAGACCCAGTACTTC.